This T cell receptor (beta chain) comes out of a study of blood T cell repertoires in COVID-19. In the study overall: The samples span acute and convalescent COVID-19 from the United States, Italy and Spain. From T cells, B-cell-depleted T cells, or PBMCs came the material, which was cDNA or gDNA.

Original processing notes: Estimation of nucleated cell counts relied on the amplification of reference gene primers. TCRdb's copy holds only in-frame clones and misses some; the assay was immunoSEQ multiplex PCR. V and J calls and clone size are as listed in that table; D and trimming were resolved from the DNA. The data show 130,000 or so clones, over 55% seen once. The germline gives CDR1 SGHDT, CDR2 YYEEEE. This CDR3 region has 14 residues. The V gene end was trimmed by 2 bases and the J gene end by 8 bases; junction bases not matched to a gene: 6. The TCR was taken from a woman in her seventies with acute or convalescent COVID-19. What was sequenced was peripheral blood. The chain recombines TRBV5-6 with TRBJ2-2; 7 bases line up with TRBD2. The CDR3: CASSFGTTTGELFF. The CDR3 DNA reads TGTGCCAGCAGCTTCGGGACTACGACAGGGGAGCTGTTTTTT.